This TCR beta chain appears in the sequencing data of a study of blood T cells in healthy people across ages (dated by TCRdb to about 2015). Broadly, across the study: In model experiments, roughly one uniquely barcoded TCR beta cDNA molecule per two T cells was captured by template switching. To track age-related changes in TCR beta repertoire diversity, the study relied on deep sequencing normalized with unique cDNA molecular identifiers. Donors of different ages were randomly distributed across sequencing lanes to avoid experimental bias. The donors were divided into four age groups: young (average approximately 17 years), middle-aged (about 40), aged (approximately 64) and long-lived (about 79). Using the same blood draw, the study looked at two additional independent replicas of 1 million unique cDNA reads for two donors, one aged 18 to 30 and the other aged 80 or older.

Study-level results and caveats: There was a strong correlation between observed TCR beta diversity and the percentage of naive T cells measured by flow cytometry. Conclusive comparison of naive and antigen-experienced compartments was prevented by the profiling of bulk unsorted PBMCs. As age increased, observed TCR beta diversity per million T cells dropped in a roughly linear way, and a significant reduction was already evident by age 40. Estimates of total diversity from one million sequenced T cells were regarded as lower bounds and underestimates. Compared with the aged group, more naive CD4+ T cells, fewer expanded clones and increased TCR diversity were shown by the long-lived group, suggesting age selection. The CMV infection status of donors was not known, potentially confounding age-related changes in expanded clonotypes.

Library prep was done by 5' RACE. Instrument on record: Illumina HiSeq 2500. A second roughly 6 to 11 cycle PCR used a sample-barcoded 5' primer and a J-beta primer mix. Each TCR beta cDNA molecule received a unique molecular identifier from a template-switch 5' adaptor carrying 12 random nucleotides. Each sample yielded at least 2.5 million CDR3-containing paired-end reads. All of the RNA was converted into first-strand cDNA using the Mint cDNA synthesis kit, with a TRBC-specific oligonucleotide serving as the primer. After uracil-DNA glycosylase treatment, a first 18-cycle PCR used universal primers M1SS and BC2_uni_R on all cDNA. The original pipeline was this. Normalization of each sample was performed by random selection of 1 million high-quality reads, each carrying a distinct molecular identifier. Instead of being binned into consensus sequences, reads with shared molecular identifiers were discarded. MiTCR, with a Q25 quality threshold and the strictest error-elimination algorithm, was used for CDR3 identification, clonotype clustering and error correction. Lower-bound total TCR beta diversity was estimated with a nonparametric unseen species model using Euler transformation. In-frame beta chains were kept once TCRdb had trimmed the public reads at Q25 with fastp and called clones with MiXCR. One record per CDR3 amino acid sequence lists the most common genes and DNA. TCRdb's processing, not the study's, gives the V and J calls here. The sample data list around 1,700,000 distinct CDR3 sequences, and roughly 27% of these were observed just once. The biggest ten clones account for about 8% of the sample.

The approximately 40 donors, aged about 6 to 95 years, were systemically healthy Caucasian individuals from Russia. Ten milliliters of peripheral blood were collected from each donor into EDTA-treated Vacutainer tubes. Ficoll-Paque density-gradient centrifugation was used to isolate PBMCs, with at least 6 million per sample. Trizol reagent was used to extract total RNA from the PBMCs, yielding at least 5 micrograms per sample. The percentages of naive CD45RAhigh/CD27high T cells were determined by flow cytometry on a PBMC aliquot from every donor. Trimming removed 1 base from V and 8 bases from J, leaving 17 bases between the germline ends. The germline V gene sets CDR1 to MGHRA and CDR2 to YSYEKL. The CDR3 measures 15 amino acids from cysteine to phenylalanine. Of the read, only the CDR3 DNA is kept; its 45 bases are in frame from base 1. Regarding this clonotype: The target of this receptor is not known. Base-call qualities are not available, and no considerably larger clone is one nucleotide away.

The chain uses TRBV4-1 and TRBJ1-2, with TRBD1 tentatively as D gene (5 bases match). Sequencing was done on a sample of blood. This receptor was taken from a woman under 40 in good health. The nucleotides read TGCGCCAGCAGCCAAGTTCTCTCAGGGTTCGGAGGCTACACCTTC. Its amino acids are CASSQVLSGFGGYTF.